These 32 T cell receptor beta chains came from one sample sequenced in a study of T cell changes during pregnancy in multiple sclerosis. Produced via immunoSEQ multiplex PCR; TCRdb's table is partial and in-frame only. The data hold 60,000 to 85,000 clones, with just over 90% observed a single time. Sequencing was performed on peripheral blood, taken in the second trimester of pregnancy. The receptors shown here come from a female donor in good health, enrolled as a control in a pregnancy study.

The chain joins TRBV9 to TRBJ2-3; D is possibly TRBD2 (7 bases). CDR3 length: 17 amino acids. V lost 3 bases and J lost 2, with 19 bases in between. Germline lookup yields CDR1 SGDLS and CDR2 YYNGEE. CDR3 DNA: TGTGCCAGCAGCGAGGGGGGCGGGGGACTCCTCACAGATACGCAGTATTTT. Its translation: CASSEGGGGLLTDTQYF.

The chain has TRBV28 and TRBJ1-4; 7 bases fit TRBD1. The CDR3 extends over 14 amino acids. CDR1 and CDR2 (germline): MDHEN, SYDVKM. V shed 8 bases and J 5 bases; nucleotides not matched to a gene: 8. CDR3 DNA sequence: TGTGCCAGCTTCACCGGGACAGTCAATGAAAAACTGTTTTTT. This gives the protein CASFTGTVNEKLFF.

CDR3 DNA sequence: TGTGCCAGCTACAGGGGGACTCACACTGAAGCTTTCTTT. This encodes CASYRGTHTEAFF. This chain connects TRBV28 to TRBJ1-1; 8 nucleotides line up with TRBD1. V shed 8 bases and J 3 bases; nucleotides not matched to a gene: 5. This CDR3 has 13 residues. Looked up from germline, CDR1 is MDHEN and CDR2 is SYDVKM.

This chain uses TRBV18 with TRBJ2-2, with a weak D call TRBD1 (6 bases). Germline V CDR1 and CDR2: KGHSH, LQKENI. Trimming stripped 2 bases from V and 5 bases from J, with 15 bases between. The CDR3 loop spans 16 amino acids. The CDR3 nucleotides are TGTGCCAGCTCACCATCCCAGGGGCGACAGACCGGGGAGCTGTTTTTT. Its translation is CASSPSQGRQTGELFF.

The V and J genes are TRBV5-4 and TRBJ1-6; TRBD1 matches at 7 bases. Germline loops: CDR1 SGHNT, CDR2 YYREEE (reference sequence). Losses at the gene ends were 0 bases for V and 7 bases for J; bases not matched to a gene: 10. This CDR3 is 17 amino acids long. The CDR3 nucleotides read TGTGCCAGCAGCTTGGGGGGGACAGCCAGGAAAAATTCACCCCTCCACTTT. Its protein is CASSLGGTARKNSPLHF.

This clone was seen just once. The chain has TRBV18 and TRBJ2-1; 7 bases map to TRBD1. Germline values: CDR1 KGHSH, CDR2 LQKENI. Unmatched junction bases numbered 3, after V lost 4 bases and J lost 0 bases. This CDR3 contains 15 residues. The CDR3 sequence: CASSRWTGSYNEQFF. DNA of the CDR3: TGTGCCAGCTCACGGTGGACAGGCTCCTACAATGAGCAGTTCTTC.

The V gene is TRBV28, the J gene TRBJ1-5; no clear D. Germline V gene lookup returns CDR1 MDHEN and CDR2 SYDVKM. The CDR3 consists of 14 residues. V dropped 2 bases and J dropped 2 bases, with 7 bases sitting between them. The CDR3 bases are TGTGCCAGCAGTTTAGGGCGGGGCAATCAGCCCCAGCATTTT. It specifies CASSLGRGNQPQHF.

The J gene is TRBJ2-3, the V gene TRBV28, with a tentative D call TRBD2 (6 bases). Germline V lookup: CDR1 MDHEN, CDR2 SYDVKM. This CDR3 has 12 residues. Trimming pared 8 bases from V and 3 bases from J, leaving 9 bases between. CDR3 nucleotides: TGTGCCAGCGTAGCGGATACAGATACGCAGTATTTT. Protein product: CASVADTDTQYF.

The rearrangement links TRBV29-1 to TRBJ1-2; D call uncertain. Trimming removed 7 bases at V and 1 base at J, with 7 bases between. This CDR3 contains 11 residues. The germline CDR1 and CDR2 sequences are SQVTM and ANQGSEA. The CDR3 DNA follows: TGCAGCGCGAGGCTTAACTATGGCTACACCTTC. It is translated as CSARLNYGYTF.

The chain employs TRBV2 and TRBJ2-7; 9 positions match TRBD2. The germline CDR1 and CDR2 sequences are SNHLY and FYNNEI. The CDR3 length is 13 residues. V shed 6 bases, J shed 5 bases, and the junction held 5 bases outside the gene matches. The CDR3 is CASSRRTSDEQYF. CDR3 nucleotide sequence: TGTGCCAGCAGCCGGAGGACTAGCGACGAGCAGTACTTC.

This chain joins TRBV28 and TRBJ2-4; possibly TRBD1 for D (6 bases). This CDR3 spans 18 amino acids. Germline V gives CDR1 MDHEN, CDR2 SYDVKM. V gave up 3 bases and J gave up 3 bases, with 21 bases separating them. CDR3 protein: CASSFKGGRSFGKNIQYF. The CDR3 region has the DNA TGTGCCAGCAGTTTCAAAGGGGGACGGAGCTTTGGCAAAAACATTCAGTACTTC. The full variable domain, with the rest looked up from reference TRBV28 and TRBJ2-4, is DVKVTQSSRYLVKRTGEKVFLECVQDMDHENMFWYRQDPGLGLRLIYFSYDVKMKEKGDIPEGYSVSREKKERFSLILESASTNQTSMYLCASSFKGGRSFGKNIQYFGAGTRLSVL.

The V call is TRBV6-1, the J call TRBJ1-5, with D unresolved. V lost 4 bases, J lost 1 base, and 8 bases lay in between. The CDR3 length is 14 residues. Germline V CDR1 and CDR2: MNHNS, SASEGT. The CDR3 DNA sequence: TGTGCCAGCAGTGGCCAGGCGAGCAATCAGCCCCAGCATTTT. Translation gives CASSGQASNQPQHF.

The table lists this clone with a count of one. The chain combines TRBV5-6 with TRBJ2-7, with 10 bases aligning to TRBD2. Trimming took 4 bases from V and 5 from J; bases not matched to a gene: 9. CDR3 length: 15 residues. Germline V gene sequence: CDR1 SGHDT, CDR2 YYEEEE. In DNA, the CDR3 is TGTGCCAGCAGCCCCACAGCGGGGGGGCTGGACGAGCAGTACTTC. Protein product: CASSPTAGGLDEQYF.

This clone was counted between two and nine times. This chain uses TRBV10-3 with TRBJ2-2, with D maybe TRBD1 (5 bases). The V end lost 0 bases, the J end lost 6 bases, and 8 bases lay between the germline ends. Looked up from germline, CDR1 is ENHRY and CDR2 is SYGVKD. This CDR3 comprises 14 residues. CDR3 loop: CAISESWGPGELFF. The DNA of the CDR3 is TGTGCCATCAGTGAGTCGTGGGGCCCCGGGGAGCTGTTTTTT.

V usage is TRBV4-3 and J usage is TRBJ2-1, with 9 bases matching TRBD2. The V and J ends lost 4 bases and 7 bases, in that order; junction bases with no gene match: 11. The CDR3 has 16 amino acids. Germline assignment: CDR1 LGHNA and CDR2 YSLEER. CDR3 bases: TGCGCCAGCAGCCTCACCGGACTAGCGAGGAGGAATGAGCAGTTCTTC. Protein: CASSLTGLARRNEQFF.

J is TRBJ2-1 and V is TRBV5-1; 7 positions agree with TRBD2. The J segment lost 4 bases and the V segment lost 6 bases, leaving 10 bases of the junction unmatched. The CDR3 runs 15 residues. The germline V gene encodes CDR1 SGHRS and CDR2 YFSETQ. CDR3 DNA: TGCGCCAGCACCCAAGGACTAGTGTGGTACAATGAGCAGTTCTTC. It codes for CASTQGLVWYNEQFF.

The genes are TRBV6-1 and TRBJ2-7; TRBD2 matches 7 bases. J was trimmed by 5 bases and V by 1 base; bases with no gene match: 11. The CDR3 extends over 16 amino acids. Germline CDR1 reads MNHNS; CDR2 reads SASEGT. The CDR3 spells CASSEGGGRAAHEQYF. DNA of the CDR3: TGTGCCAGCAGTGAAGGGGGAGGGAGGGCTGCCCACGAGCAGTACTTC.

CDR3 nucleotides: TGTGCCAGTAAAACCGGACAGGGGGCAGAAGGCTACACCTTC. It codes for CASKTGQGAEGYTF. This chain uses TRBV19 with TRBJ1-2; 11 bases match TRBD1. V dropped 7 bases and J dropped 8; count of bases not matched to a gene: 9. Germline values: CDR1 LNHDA, CDR2 SQIVND (reference sequence). The CDR3 is 14 amino acids.

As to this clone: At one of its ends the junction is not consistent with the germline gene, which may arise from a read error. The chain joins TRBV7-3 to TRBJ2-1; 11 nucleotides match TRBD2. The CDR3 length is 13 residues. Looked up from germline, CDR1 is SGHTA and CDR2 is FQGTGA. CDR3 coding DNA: TGTGCCAGCAGTTCCGGACTAGCGGGTCCCCGGGTCTTC. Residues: CASSSGLAGPRVF.

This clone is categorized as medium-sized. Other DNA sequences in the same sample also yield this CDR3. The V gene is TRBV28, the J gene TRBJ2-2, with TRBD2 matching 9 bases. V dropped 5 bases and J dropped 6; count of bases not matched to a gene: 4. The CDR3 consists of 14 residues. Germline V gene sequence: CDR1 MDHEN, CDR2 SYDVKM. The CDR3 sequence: CASSRTSAAGELFF. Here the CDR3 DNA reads TGTGCCAGCAGTAGGACTAGCGCAGCCGGGGAGCTGTTTTTT.

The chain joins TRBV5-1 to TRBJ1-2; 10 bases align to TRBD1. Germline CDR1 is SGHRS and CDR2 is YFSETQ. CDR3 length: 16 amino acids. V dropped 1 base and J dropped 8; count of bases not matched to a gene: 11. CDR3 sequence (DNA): TGCGCCAGCAGCTTGAGTTCAACCGAGACAGGGGGCGGCTACACCTTC. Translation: CASSLSSTETGGGYTF.

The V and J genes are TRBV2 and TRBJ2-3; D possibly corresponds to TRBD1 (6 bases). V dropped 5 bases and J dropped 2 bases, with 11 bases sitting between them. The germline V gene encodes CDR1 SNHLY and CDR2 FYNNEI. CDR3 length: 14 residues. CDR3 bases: TGTGCCAGCAGTTCAGGGGAATACACAGATACGCAGTATTTT. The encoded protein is CASSSGEYTDTQYF. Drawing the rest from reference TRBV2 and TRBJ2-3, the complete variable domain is EPEVTQTPSHQVTQMGQEVILRCVPISNHLYFYWYRQILGQKVEFLVSFYNNEISEKSEIFDDQFSVERPDGSNFTLKIRSTKLEDSAMYFCASSSGEYTDTQYFGPGTRLTVL.

The CDR3 nucleotides are TGCGCCAGCAGCTTGGGTCCGACAGGGAACAATCAGCCCCAGCATTTT. This sequence encodes CASSLGPTGNNQPQHF. The chain combines TRBV5-1 with TRBJ1-5, with 7 bases fitting TRBD1. CDR3 length: 16 amino acids. Germline CDR1 is SGHRS and CDR2 is YFSETQ. The V segment lost 0 bases and the J segment 3 bases; nucleotides outside the gene matches: 6.

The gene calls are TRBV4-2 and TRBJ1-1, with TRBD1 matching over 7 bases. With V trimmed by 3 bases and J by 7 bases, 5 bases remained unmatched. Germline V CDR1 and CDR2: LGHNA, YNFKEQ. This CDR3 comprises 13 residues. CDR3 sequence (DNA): TGTGCCAGCAGCCAGAACCGGGACAGTGAAGCTTTCTTT. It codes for CASSQNRDSEAFF.

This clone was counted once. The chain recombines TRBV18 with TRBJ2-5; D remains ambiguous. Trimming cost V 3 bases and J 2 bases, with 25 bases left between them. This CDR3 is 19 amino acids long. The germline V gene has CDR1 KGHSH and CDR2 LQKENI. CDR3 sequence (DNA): TGTGCCAGCTCACCTCGTATGTACAAGAATTTCGTACGTCAAGAGACCCAGTACTTC. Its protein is CASSPRMYKNFVRQETQYF. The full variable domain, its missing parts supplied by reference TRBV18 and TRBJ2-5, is NAGVMQNPRHLVRRRGQEARLRCSPMKGHSHVYWYRQLPEEGLKFMVYLQKENIIDESGMPKERFSAEFPKEGPSILRIQQVVRGDSAAYFCASSPRMYKNFVRQETQYFGPGTRLLVL.

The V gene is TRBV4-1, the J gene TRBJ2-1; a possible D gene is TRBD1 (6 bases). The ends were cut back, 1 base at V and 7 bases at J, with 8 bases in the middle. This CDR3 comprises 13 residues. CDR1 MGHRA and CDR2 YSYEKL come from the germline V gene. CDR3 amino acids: CASSQVTGNEQFF. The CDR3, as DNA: TGCGCCAGCAGCCAAGTTACAGGGAATGAGCAGTTCTTC.

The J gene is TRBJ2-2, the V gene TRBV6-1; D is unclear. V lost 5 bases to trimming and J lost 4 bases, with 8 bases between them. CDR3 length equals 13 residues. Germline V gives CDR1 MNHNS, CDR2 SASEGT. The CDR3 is CASSSSPTGELFF. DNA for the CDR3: TGTGCCAGCAGTAGCTCACCCACCGGGGAGCTGTTTTTT.

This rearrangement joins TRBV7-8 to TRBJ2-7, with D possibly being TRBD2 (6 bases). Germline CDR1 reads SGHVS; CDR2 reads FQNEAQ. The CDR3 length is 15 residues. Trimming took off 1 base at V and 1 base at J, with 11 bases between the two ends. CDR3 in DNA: TGTGCCAGCAGCTTAGGTCGAGGAGGGTCCTACGAGCAGTACTTC. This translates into CASSLGRGGSYEQYF. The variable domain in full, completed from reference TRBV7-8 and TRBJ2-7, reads GAGVSQSPRYKVAKRGQDVALRCDPISGHVSLFWYQQALGQGPEFLTYFQNEAQLDKSGLPSDRFFAERPEGSVSTLKIQRTQQEDSAVYLCASSLGRGGSYEQYFGPGTRLTVT.

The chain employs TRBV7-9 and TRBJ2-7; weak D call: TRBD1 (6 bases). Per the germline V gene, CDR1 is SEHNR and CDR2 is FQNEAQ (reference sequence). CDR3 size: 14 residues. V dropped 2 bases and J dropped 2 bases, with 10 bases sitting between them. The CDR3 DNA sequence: TGTGCCAGCAGCTTATGGAACAGGGCCTACGAGCAGTACTTC. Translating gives CASSLWNRAYEQYF.

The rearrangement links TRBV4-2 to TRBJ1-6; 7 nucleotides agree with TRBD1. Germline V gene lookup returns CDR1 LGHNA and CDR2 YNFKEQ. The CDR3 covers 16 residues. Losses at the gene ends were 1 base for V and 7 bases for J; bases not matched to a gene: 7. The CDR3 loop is CASSQVTGARNSPLHF. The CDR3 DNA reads TGTGCCAGCAGCCAAGTTACAGGGGCTCGGAATTCACCCCTCCACTTT.

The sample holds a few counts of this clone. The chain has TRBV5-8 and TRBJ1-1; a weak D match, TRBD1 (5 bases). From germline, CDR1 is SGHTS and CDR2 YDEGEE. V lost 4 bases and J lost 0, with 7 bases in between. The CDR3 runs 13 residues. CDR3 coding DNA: TGTGCCAGCAGCCGGGGGTTGAACACTGAAGCTTTCTTT. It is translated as CASSRGLNTEAFF.

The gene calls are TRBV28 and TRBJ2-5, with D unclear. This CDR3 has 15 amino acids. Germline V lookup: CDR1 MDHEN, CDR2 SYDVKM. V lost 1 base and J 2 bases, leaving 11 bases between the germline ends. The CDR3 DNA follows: TGTGCCAGCAGTTTATTAGTACCGAAACAAGAGACCCAGTACTTC. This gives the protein CASSLLVPKQETQYF.